This T cell receptor (beta chain) was profiled in a study of identical twins. CDR1 is SGHVS, CDR2 FNYEAQ, per germline. The CDR3 covers 17 residues. V was pared by 2 bases and J by 0 bases, with 15 bases between. TCRdb reprocessed the 5' RACE reads with MiXCR, giving one entry per CDR3 protein. The data show approximately 700,000 distinct CDR3 sequences, 18% seen once. The data were also submitted as part of a second study, on T cells expressing NK-cell markers. That source notes: Sorting was limited to alpha-beta TCR-expressing T cells with an anti-gamma-delta TCR antibody in several experiments.

Sequenced input: PBMCs. The chain carries TRBV7-6 and TRBJ2-3; D remains ambiguous. The clonotype comes from a woman aged 18-29 years in good health. CDR3 coding DNA: TGTGCCAGCAGCTTACCACGGGCTACTTTTAGCACAGATACGCAGTATTTT. Protein sequence: CASSLPRATFSTDTQYF.